Listed below are T cell receptor beta chains from one sample, sequenced in a study of T cells in Graves' hyperthyroidism and ophthalmopathy. Each CDR3 protein is one row after TCRdb ran MiXCR on the multiplex PCR reads. The table shows about 660,000 distinct CDR3 sequences, with about 45% occurring only once. Sequencing was performed on peripheral blood or thyroid tissue (not recorded which). Receptors originate from an adult man with Graves' disease, either hyperthyroidism or ophthalmopathy (not recorded which). The CDR3 runs from the conserved cysteine through the conserved F or W. The order of the fields is V gene, D gene, J gene, clone size, CDR3 protein, CDR3 DNA. The D gene is left open where the match is weak. Clone size appears in some rows only: once, few, many, or a class for an expanded clone.

>TRBV2|NA|TRBJ1-6|NA
CASRGSRGAGPLHF
TGTGCCAGCAGGGGGTCAAGGGGAGCTGGGCCCCTCCACTTT
>TRBV7-8|TRBD1|TRBJ2-7|many
CASSLSQGGYEQYF
TGTGCCAGCAGCTTATCACAGGGGGGTTACGAGCAGTACTTC
>TRBV20-1|NA|TRBJ1-5|many
CSARDGNQPQHF
TGCAGTGCTAGGGACGGGAATCAGCCCCAGCATTTT
>TRBV19|NA|TRBJ2-7|once
CASSIGDGEQYF
TGTGCCAGTAGTATCGGAGACGGGGAGCAGTACTTC
>TRBV5-1|NA|TRBJ1-1|NA
CASTRGDLDTEAFF
TGCGCCAGCACCCGGGGGGATTTGGACACTGAAGCTTTCTTT
>TRBV7-9|NA|TRBJ2-7|NA
CASSFDPGEQYF
TGTGCCAGCAGCTTCGATCCAGGGGAGCAGTACTTC
>TRBV24-1|NA|TRBJ1-5|NA
CATSDPRGGASDQPQHF
TGTGCCACCAGTGATCCCCGTGGAGGGGCTAGCGATCAGCCCCAGCATTTT
>TRBV11-2|NA|TRBJ2-7|NA
CASSLDGSSGHRREQYF
TGTGCCAGCAGCTTAGACGGATCCTCTGGACACCGCCGCGAGCAGTACTTC
>TRBV7-2|NA|TRBJ1-1|NA
CASSLSWDTAFF
TGTGCCAGCAGCCTTAGCTGGGACACAGCTTTCTTT
>TRBV20-1|NA|TRBJ1-2|NA
CSAYGHNYGYTF
TGCAGTGCTTATGGCCATAACTATGGCTACACCTTC
>TRBV20-1|NA|TRBJ1-4|NA
CSARGPTNEKLFF
TGCAGTGCTAGGGGGCCAACTAATGAAAAACTGTTTTTT
>TRBV20-1|TRBD1|TRBJ1-1|NA
CSARTQGLNTEAFF
TGCAGTGCTAGAACACAGGGGCTGAACACTGAAGCTTTCTTT
>TRBV11-1|TRBD1|TRBJ1-5|NA
CASSSQGGNGCNQPQHF
TGTGCCAGCAGCTCCCAGGGGGGTAATGGGTGTAATCAGCCCCAGCATTTT
>TRBV20-1|NA|TRBJ1-2|few
CSARVPATVGYGYTF
TGCAGTGCTAGAGTACCAGCCACCGTGGGCTATGGCTACACCTTC
>TRBV6-5|NA|TRBJ1-6|few
CASSLTGFNSPLHF
TGTGCCAGCAGCTTAACAGGGTTTAATTCACCCCTCCACTTT
>TRBV20-1|TRBD1|TRBJ1-1|few
CSANPGQGAVAFF
TGCAGTGCTAATCCGGGACAGGGGGCAGTAGCTTTCTTT
>TRBV4-1|TRBD1|TRBJ1-4|NA
CASSQEGQHEKLFF
TGCGCCAGCAGCCAAGAGGGACAGCATGAAAAACTGTTTTTT
>TRBV20-1|NA|TRBJ1-4|NA
CSAWGMANEKLFF
TGCAGTGCTTGGGGGATGGCTAATGAAAAACTGTTTTTT
>TRBV5-1|NA|TRBJ1-4|few
CASSLERGAGEKLFF
TGCGCCAGCAGCTTGGAGCGGGGGGCAGGTGAAAAACTGTTTTTT
>TRBV2|NA|TRBJ1-5|NA
CASSYGWGSNQPQHF
TGTGCCAGCAGTTACGGGTGGGGAAGCAATCAGCCCCAGCATTTT
>TRBV7-4|TRBD1|TRBJ2-7|NA
CASTTGTGAASSSYEQYF
TGTGCCAGCACCACCGGGACAGGGGCCGCCTCGAGCTCCTACGAGCAGTACTTC
>TRBV20-1|TRBD1|TRBJ2-7|NA
CSAARTGENEQYF
TGCAGTGCTGCTCGGACAGGGGAAAACGAGCAGTACTTC
>TRBV7-9|TRBD1|TRBJ2-5|few
CASSRTLTGGETQYF
TGTGCCAGCAGCCGAACTCTCACAGGGGGAGAGACCCAGTACTTC
>TRBV19|TRBD1|TRBJ1-6|NA
CASSTGTGDNSPLHF
TGTGCCAGTAGCACCGGGACAGGGGATAATTCACCCCTCCACTTT
>TRBV7-9|TRBD1|TRBJ2-7|NA
CASSVGQGDSYEQYF
TGTGCCAGCAGCGTTGGACAGGGAGACTCCTACGAGCAGTACTTC
>TRBV13|NA|TRBJ2-5|NA
CASSSIIAVGQETQYF
TGTGCCAGCAGCTCTATAATAGCGGTCGGACAAGAGACCCAGTACTTC
>TRBV7-8|NA|TRBJ1-2|NA
CASTPQPGTGGYTF
TGTGCCAGCACCCCCCAACCGGGCACCGGGGGCTACACCTTC
>TRBV29-1|NA|TRBJ2-7|few
CSVERDNYYEQYF
TGCAGCGTCGAACGGGACAACTACTACGAGCAGTACTTC
>TRBV10-3|TRBD1|TRBJ1-2|NA
CAIRPGGPGGYTF
TGTGCCATCAGACCAGGGGGTCCGGGTGGCTACACCTTC
>TRBV7-9|NA|TRBJ1-6|NA
CASSLWGGGSPLHF
TGTGCCAGCAGTTTATGGGGGGGAGGTTCACCCCTCCACTTT
>TRBV7-9|NA|TRBJ1-2|NA
CASRGADYGYTF
TGTGCCAGCCGCGGGGCGGATTATGGCTACACCTTC
>TRBV11-2|TRBD1|TRBJ1-1|NA
CASSRRSQGIRANTEAFF
TGTGCCAGCAGCCGTCGCTCACAGGGGATAAGGGCTAACACTGAAGCTTTCTTT
>TRBV12-3/TRBV12-4|NA|TRBJ1-1|NA
CASSFLGEGTEAFF
TGTGCCAGCAGTTTCCTAGGGGAGGGCACTGAAGCTTTCTTT
>TRBV10-3|NA|TRBJ1-5|NA
CAIQKGVTQPQHF
TGTGCCATCCAGAAGGGCGTAACTCAGCCCCAGCATTTT
>TRBV7-8|NA|TRBJ1-2|many
CASSLPGLDGYTF
TGTGCCAGCAGCTTACCCGGGTTAGATGGCTACACCTTC
>TRBV12-3/TRBV12-4|NA|TRBJ1-1|once
CASSLARGPSEAFF
TGTGCCAGCAGTTTAGCTCGAGGTCCTTCTGAAGCTTTCTTT
>TRBV25-1|TRBD1|TRBJ1-2|NA
CASVIGTGDGYTF
TGTGCCAGCGTGATTGGGACAGGGGATGGCTACACCTTC
>TRBV9|TRBD1|TRBJ1-6|many
CASSVAGTGDSPLHF
TGTGCCAGCAGCGTAGCGGGGACAGGGGACTCACCCCTCCACTTT
>TRBV7-6|NA|TRBJ1-4|NA
CASRLNTNEKLFF
TGTGCCAGCAGATTAAACACTAATGAAAAACTGTTTTTT
>TRBV7-2|TRBD1|TRBJ1-5|NA
CASMGTAQPQHF
TGTGCCAGCATGGGGACAGCTCAGCCCCAGCATTTT
>TRBV10-3|NA|TRBJ2-5|many
CAISESGAAATQYF
TGTGCCATCAGTGAGTCAGGAGCGGCCGCTACCCAGTACTTC
>TRBV7-9|NA|TRBJ1-1|many
CASSPGGSEAFF
TGTGCCAGCAGCCCCGGGGGAAGTGAAGCTTTCTTT